The present T cell receptor beta chain was sequenced within a study of T cell responses to AZD1222 COVID-19 vaccine. Study-wide points: White British ancestry dominated among donors, who included more females, and clonal diversity was possibly underestimated. As reported, nearly half of all spike-specific TCRs target variant regions that are unmutated.

The protocol was immunoSEQ multiplex PCR, while the TCRdb copy is restricted to in-frame clones and leaves out a portion. The sample has some 130,000 clones, roughly nine tenths seen once. The germline CDR1 and CDR2 sequences are MNHEY and SMNVEV (reference sequence). V lost 8 bases and J 0 bases, leaving 11 bases between the germline ends. CDR3 size: 14 residues. A word on this clone: Its antigen is currently unknown.

The gene calls are TRBV27 and TRBJ2-1, with D perhaps given as TRBD1 or TRBD2 (6 bases each). Here the sequenced sample was peripheral blood, taken on day 0 of AZD1222 vaccination. This TCR was sampled from an adult in good health. The CDR3 here is CASGGGLSYNEQFF. In nucleotides, the CDR3 is TGTGCCAGCGGTGGGGGGCTCTCCTACAATGAGCAGTTCTTC.